This TCR beta chain was sequenced for a study of regulatory T cells in long-lasting Graves disease. Arm-PCR of CDR3 regions and iRepertoire HTBI primers were used to build TCR beta libraries. Each CDR3 protein is one row after TCRdb ran MiXCR on the multiplex PCR reads. The sample holds a few hundred thousand distinct CDR3 sequences, around 13% seen once. This sample's time point: newly diagnosed GD, antithyroid drugs for less than 3 months. The TCR library was made from RNA extracted from PBMCs. This clonotype was picked up many times. From germline, CDR1 is SGHDN and CDR2 FVKESK. V was shortened by 1 base and J by 0 bases, with 9 bases between the two germline ends. The CDR3 consists of 15 residues. The data were also submitted as part of a second study, on T cells in Graves' hyperthyroidism and ophthalmopathy. As that study records: The study used the HTBI primer set for a first-round RT-PCR of the TCR CDR3.

The clonotype was recovered from a woman aged 50 to 65 with Graves disease. V and J are TRBV14 and TRBJ1-1; the D is unclear. The source was peripheral blood mononuclear cells (PBMCs), collected at new diagnosis, from a patient treated with antithyroid drugs. This CDR3 reads CASSQVGPLNTEAFF. CDR3 DNA: TGTGCCAGCAGCCAAGTTGGGCCCTTGAACACTGAAGCTTTCTTT.